A single sample gave rise to the 32 T cell receptor beta chains below, sequenced in a study of beta chain features in type 1 diabetes. Findings and caveats of the study: Type 1 diabetes patients had moderately but significantly shorter TCRB CDR3s in all four CD4+ subsets.

The investigators reverse transcribed all of the isolated RNA, so they sequenced expressed TCRB transcripts. Sequenced by immunoSEQ multiplex PCR; TCRdb stores in-frame clones only, minus some. The repertoire consists of 640,000 or so clones, with roughly 13% occurring once and the leading ten covering 0.04%. These receptors' targets are unknown. The specimen sequenced was naive CD4+ T cells from blood. These TCRs come from a man between 18 and 29 years old with type 1 diabetes.

V and J are TRBV19 and TRBJ2-2; D ambiguous. CDR3 length: 13 amino acids. V shed 7 bases and J shed 4 bases, with 10 bases lying between them. The V gene's germline CDR1 is LNHDA and CDR2 SQIVND (reference sequence). For the CDR3, the DNA is TGTGCCAGTACAGGTTCGACCACCGGGGAGCTGTTTTTT. This codes for CASTGSTTGELFF.

This chain uses TRBV30 with TRBJ1-2; tentative D call: TRBD1 (5 bases). CDR1 is GTSNPN, CDR2 SVGIG, per germline (reference sequence). The V end was cut by 5 bases, the J end by 8 bases, with 12 bases between. The CDR3 runs to 11 residues. The CDR3 nucleotides are TGTGCCTGGGCTGGGGACCGGGGCTACACCTTC. Translating gives CAWAGDRGYTF.

This chain uses TRBV27 with TRBJ1-1, with D hard to call. The CDR3 is 16 residues long. Germline CDR1 and CDR2: MNHEY and SMNVEV (reference sequence). Trimming shortened V by 2 bases and J by 1 base, and 14 bases separated the two germline ends. CDR3: CASSLRRTRGNTEAFF. CDR3 DNA: TGTGCCAGCAGTTTACGGCGGACTCGGGGGAACACTGAAGCTTTCTTT.

This clone has more than one count but fewer than ten. The chain joins TRBV7-9 to TRBJ1-2; D possibly corresponds to TRBD1 (5 bases). The CDR3 is made up of 14 amino acids. Germline V gene data show CDR1 as SEHNR and CDR2 as FQNEAQ (reference sequence). The V end lost 1 base, the J end lost 2 bases, and 8 bases lay between the germline ends. CDR3 region: CASSLETENYGYTF. The CDR3 DNA is TGTGCCAGCAGCTTAGAGACAGAAAACTATGGCTACACCTTC.

This clone was found a few times. This chain links TRBV30 with TRBJ2-5, with D unclear. The germline CDR1 and CDR2 sequences are GTSNPN and SVGIG (reference sequence). Trimming removed 0 bases from V and 2 bases from J, with 7 bases in between. The CDR3 is made up of 13 amino acids. DNA for the CDR3: TGTGCCTGGAGTGTACGGTGGCAAGAGACCCAGTACTTC. Residues: CAWSVRWQETQYF.

The chain joins TRBV5-1 to TRBJ2-5; D unresolved. This CDR3 comprises 12 residues. V was trimmed by 0 bases and J by 7 bases, leaving 7 bases between them. Germline CDR1 is SGHRS and CDR2 is YFSETQ. The DNA of the CDR3 is TGCGCCAGCAGCTTGGATTGGGGGACCCAGTACTTC. This sequence encodes CASSLDWGTQYF.

The chain has TRBV6-5 and TRBJ1-5; no clear D. Germline assignment: CDR1 MNHEY and CDR2 SVGAGI. This CDR3 spans 9 amino acids. The V gene lost 5 bases and the J gene lost 8 bases, with 1 base spanning the gap. Here the CDR3 reads CASSEPQHF. The DNA for the CDR3 is TGTGCCAGCAGTGAGCCCCAGCATTTT.

This clone came up a few times. The rearrangement joins TRBV5-1 to TRBJ2-1; 8 nucleotides match TRBD2. This CDR3 has 19 residues. The J segment lost 1 base and the V segment lost 8 bases, leaving 20 bases of the junction unmatched. In germline, CDR1 is SGHRS, CDR2 YFSETQ. The CDR3 bases are TGCGCCAGGGTTACGGGGCGGGAGGACCTTTACCCTTCCTACAATGAGCAGTTCTTC. Protein product: CARVTGREDLYPSYNEQFF.

The rearrangement uses TRBV28 and TRBJ2-1, with 9 nucleotides matching TRBD1. The trim removed 8 bases at V and 3 bases at J, leaving 11 bases unmatched. The CDR3 length is 16 residues. Germline assignment: CDR1 MDHEN and CDR2 SYDVKM. DNA for the CDR3: TGTGCCAGCTCTCTTGGGGGGACAGGGAACTACAATGAGCAGTTCTTC. Translating gives CASSLGGTGNYNEQFF.

The chain is built from TRBV18 and TRBJ2-7; 8 nucleotides align to TRBD1. V lost 6 bases and J lost 6; bases outside the gene matches: 13. Germline V gene lookup returns CDR1 KGHSH and CDR2 LQKENI. The length of the CDR3 is 15 residues. CDR3 in amino acids: CASSANTAGGSEQYF. The CDR3, as DNA: TGTGCCAGCTCGGCAAATACTGCAGGGGGCTCCGAGCAGTACTTC.

This clone was seen only a few times. This chain connects TRBV18 to TRBJ2-1, with D tentatively TRBD2 (5 bases). The CDR3 totals 12 residues. Per germline, CDR1 KGHSH and CDR2 LQKENI. Deletions cut 3 bases from V and 12 bases from J, with 12 bases between. This CDR3 is CASSPPGGRQFF. CDR3 in DNA: TGTGCCAGCTCACCCCCCGGAGGACGGCAGTTCTTC.

A few counts support this clone. This specimen includes other DNA sequences encoding the same CDR3. Here the CDR3 DNA reads TGTGCCAGCAGCTTAGATAGGGCCTACGAGCAGTACTTC. It specifies CASSLDRAYEQYF. This chain uses TRBV7-2 with TRBJ2-7; no definite D call. Germline CDR1 reads SGHTA; CDR2 reads FQGNSA. CDR3 length: 13 residues. V lost 1 base and J 2 bases, leaving 6 bases between the germline ends.

This clone appeared a few times. This chain connects TRBV7-9 to TRBJ2-3; tentative D call: TRBD2 (5 bases). From germline, CDR1 is SEHNR and CDR2 FQNEAQ (reference sequence). With 2 bases removed from V and 3 bases from J, the gap between germline ends came to 12 bases. The CDR3 totals 15 residues. Here the CDR3 DNA reads TGTGCCAGCAGCTTATCTGCGGGCAATACAGATACGCAGTATTTT. It encodes CASSLSAGNTDTQYF.

This clone was found once. The CDR3 DNA is TGTGCCCTCGGGACAGCCTACACTGAAGCTTTCTTT. The encoded protein is CALGTAYTEAFF. This chain uses TRBV30 with TRBJ1-1; TRBD1 matches at 7 bases. Germline V CDR1 and CDR2: GTSNPN, SVGIG (reference sequence). This CDR3 is built from 12 residues. V was pared by 8 bases and J by 3 bases, with 6 bases of the junction left unmatched.

DNA for the CDR3: TGTGCCAGCAGTTTACTAACAACACCCCCAGGGGTAAATGGCTACACCTTC. This translates into CASSLLTTPPGVNGYTF. V and J are TRBV28 and TRBJ1-2; possibly TRBD1 for D (6 bases). The CDR3 spans 17 residues. Trimming left V 2 bases short and J 6 bases short, with 22 bases between. The germline gives CDR1 MDHEN, CDR2 SYDVKM.

The J gene is TRBJ2-1, the V gene TRBV1; TRBD2, as called in the table, went unchecked against the DNA. TRBV1 is a pseudogene. This CDR3 has 17 amino acids. CDR3 sequence reads: CTSSRGTSGRKGNEQFF. CDR3 sequence (DNA): TGCACCAGCAGCCGCGGGACTAGCGGGAGGAAGGGCAATGAGCAGTTCTTC.

The V and J genes are TRBV18 and TRBJ2-2; D is ambiguous. From germline, CDR1 is KGHSH and CDR2 LQKENI. V was cut by 4 bases and J by 7 bases, with 10 bases left in between. The CDR3 loop spans 13 amino acids. CDR3 protein: CASSLAVDGELFF. In nucleotides, the CDR3 is TGTGCCAGCTCACTGGCGGTGGACGGGGAGCTGTTTTTT.

This chain joins TRBV7-9 and TRBJ2-1; 9 nucleotides align to TRBD1. This CDR3 has 13 amino acids. The V and J ends lost 4 bases and 13 bases, in that order; junction bases with no gene match: 8. Germline V CDR1 and CDR2: SEHNR, FQNEAQ (reference sequence). CDR3: CASSSQGASPQFF. The CDR3 DNA reads TGTGCCAGCAGCTCACAGGGGGCCTCACCCCAGTTCTTC.

Points on this clone: The identical CDR3 is also encoded by other nucleotide sequences in the sample. The chain employs TRBV20-1 and TRBJ2-3; weak D call: TRBD1 (5 bases). The CDR3 runs 11 residues. Between the trimmed V and J ends, which lost 5 bases and 4 bases, there was a span of 7 bases. The germline V gene encodes CDR1 DFQATT and CDR2 SNEGSKA (reference sequence). The CDR3 coding sequence is TGCAGTGCTCTCAGGGCAGATACGCAGTATTTT. Amino acids: CSALRADTQYF.

This clone has a handful of counts. The CDR3 coding sequence is TGTGCCAGCAGCTTAGCGCGGGGACAGAGCTACGAGCAGTACTTC. Its translation is CASSLARGQSYEQYF. The chain couples TRBV7-9 to TRBJ2-7; D is possibly TRBD1 (7 bases). The CDR3 contains 15 residues. V lost 0 bases and J lost 3, with 12 bases in between. The V gene's germline CDR1 is SEHNR and CDR2 FQNEAQ (reference sequence). Together with reference TRBV7-9 and TRBJ2-7, the CDR3 gives the full variable domain: DTGVSQNPRHKITKRGQNVTFRCDPISEHNRLYWYRQTLGQGPEFLTYFQNEAQLEKSRLLSDRFSAERPKGSFSTLEIQRTEQGDSAMYLCASSLARGQSYEQYFGPGTRLTVT.

Points on this clone: Other DNA sequences of this sample code for an identical CDR3. V and J are TRBV4-3 and TRBJ1-5; no definite D call. Germline CDR1 and CDR2: LGHNA and YSLEER. This CDR3 is built from 13 residues. The V end lost 0 bases, the J end lost 7 bases, and 7 bases lay between the germline ends. CDR3 coding DNA: TGCGCCAGCAGCCAAGATCGCAGACAGCCCCAGCATTTT. Translated: CASSQDRRQPQHF.

The rearrangement joins TRBV2 to TRBJ1-5, with a possible D match to TRBD1 (5 bases). The CDR3 has 15 residues. CDR1 is SNHLY, CDR2 FYNNEI, per germline. Trimming removed 3 bases from V and 1 base from J, with 10 bases in between. CDR3: CASSDPRGSNQPQHF. DNA of the CDR3: TGTGCCAGCAGTGATCCTCGGGGGAGCAATCAGCCCCAGCATTTT.

This clone was recorded a few times. The rearrangement links TRBV7-9 to TRBJ1-2, with D maybe TRBD1 (6 bases). The CDR3 extends over 16 amino acids. V lost 1 base to trimming and J lost 4 bases, with 16 bases between them. Germline CDR1 is SEHNR and CDR2 is FQNEAQ (reference sequence). The CDR3, as DNA: TGTGCCAGCAGCTTAGGATTCGGGGGCGCGAGCTATGGCTACACCTTC. Its protein product is CASSLGFGGASYGYTF.

The chain combines TRBV18 with TRBJ2-3; the match to TRBD2 covers 12 bases. V trimming: 3 bases; J trimming: 7 bases; junction bases outside the gene matches: 14. CDR3 length: 18 amino acids. Germline loops: CDR1 KGHSH, CDR2 LQKENI. CDR3 coding DNA: TGTGCCAGCTCACCGGTTTCCGGACTAGCGGGACCCTCGAATACGCAGTATTTT. This encodes CASSPVSGLAGPSNTQYF.

This clone was seen only a few times. This CDR3 is also generated by other DNA sequences in the sample. The V and J genes are TRBV10-3 and TRBJ2-3, with D possibly matching TRBD2 (6 bases). The V and J ends lost 8 bases and 3 bases respectively, with 12 bases between them. Germline-derived CDR1 and CDR2 are ENHRY and SYGVKD. The CDR3 spans 13 residues. The chain's CDR3 is CAIGRGLTDTQYF. Here the CDR3 DNA reads TGTGCCATCGGTCGCGGACTAACAGATACGCAGTATTTT.

This chain uses TRBV30 with TRBJ1-1, with D perhaps matching TRBD1 (6 bases). This CDR3 is built from 13 residues. Germline values: CDR1 GTSNPN, CDR2 SVGIG (reference sequence). Trimming removed 0 bases from V and 7 bases from J, with 12 bases in between. As DNA, the CDR3 is TGTGCCTGGAGTGTAGCGGGGGCCGATGAAGCTTTCTTT. Translated, it gives CAWSVAGADEAFF.

A few counts support this clone. The chain links TRBV7-9 to TRBJ2-5; D gene ambiguous. Trimming removed 1 base at V and 2 bases at J, with 11 bases between. From germline, CDR1 is SEHNR and CDR2 FQNEAQ (reference sequence). The CDR3 loop spans 15 amino acids. The CDR3 spells CASSLGRWPQETQYF. As DNA, the CDR3 is TGTGCCAGCAGCTTAGGAAGGTGGCCTCAAGAGACCCAGTACTTC.

The chain has TRBV11-3 and TRBJ2-3, with 9 nucleotides matching TRBD2. This CDR3 is built from 16 residues. Germline CDR1 and CDR2: SGHNT and YENEEA. J was trimmed by 0 bases and V by 5 bases; bases with no gene match: 6. The CDR3 spells CASSKLAGTSTDTQYF. The CDR3 nucleotides read TGTGCCAGCAGCAAACTAGCGGGCACTAGCACAGATACGCAGTATTTT.

This clone was picked up a small number of times. The chain joins TRBV10-3 to TRBJ1-3, with TRBD1 matching 10 bases. The CDR3 loop spans 17 amino acids. V lost 10 bases and J lost 0; bases outside the gene matches: 12. Looked up from germline, CDR1 is ENHRY and CDR2 is SYGVKD. Here the CDR3 DNA reads TGTGCCACCACGGGGACAGGGGATTACCTCTCTGGAAACACCATATATTTT. Translated: CATTGTGDYLSGNTIYF.

The chain combines TRBV30 with TRBJ1-1; D is possibly TRBD1 (5 bases). The germline V and J ends were trimmed by 3 bases and 14 bases, with 19 bases remaining between them. The length of the CDR3 is 12 residues. Per germline, CDR1 GTSNPN and CDR2 SVGIG (reference sequence). The CDR3 sequence is CAWSYQEGWGFF. CDR3 DNA: TGTGCCTGGAGCTACCAAGAGGGGTGGGGCTTCTTT.

Only a few counts were recorded for this clone. V usage is TRBV19 and J usage is TRBJ2-7; D is unresolved. This CDR3 contains 11 residues. V lost 8 bases to trimming and J lost 3 bases, with 8 bases between them. Germline V gene lookup returns CDR1 LNHDA and CDR2 SQIVND (reference sequence). CDR3 sequence (DNA): TGTGCCAGTGGTCACCGCTACGAGCAGTACTTC. It translates to CASGHRYEQYF.

The V call is TRBV6-5, the J call TRBJ1-2; 9 positions agree with TRBD1. The CDR3 totals 14 residues. Germline loops: CDR1 MNHEY, CDR2 SVGAGI. V lost 0 bases, J lost 11 bases, and 7 bases stayed unmatched. CDR3 protein: CASSYSDRGLGYTF. As DNA, the CDR3 is TGTGCCAGCAGTTACTCGGACAGGGGATTAGGTTACACCTTC.